This T cell receptor (beta chain) comes out of a study of shared clonotypes between healthy human individuals. Assay runs were performed at deep level. The table came from immunoSEQ multiplex PCR; TCRdb's copy has only in-frame clones and leaves some out. The sample holds roughly 1,100,000 clones, approximately 72% seen once. Adult Caucasians living in Nashville, Tennessee made up all of the donors. The TCR originated in a man between 18 and 35 years old in good health. The sequencing input was memory CD4+ T cells sorted from blood. As for subset: CD45RA-negative fraction.

CDR3 amino acids: CASRRYTEAFF. CDR3 nucleotide sequence: TGTGCCAGCAGAAGATACACTGAAGCTTTCTTT. The genes are TRBV6-5 and TRBJ1-1; D gene uncertain. Trimming removed 6 bases from V and 3 bases from J, with 5 bases in between. The CDR3 extends over 11 amino acids. CDR1 is MNHEY and CDR2 is SVGAGI in the germline V gene.